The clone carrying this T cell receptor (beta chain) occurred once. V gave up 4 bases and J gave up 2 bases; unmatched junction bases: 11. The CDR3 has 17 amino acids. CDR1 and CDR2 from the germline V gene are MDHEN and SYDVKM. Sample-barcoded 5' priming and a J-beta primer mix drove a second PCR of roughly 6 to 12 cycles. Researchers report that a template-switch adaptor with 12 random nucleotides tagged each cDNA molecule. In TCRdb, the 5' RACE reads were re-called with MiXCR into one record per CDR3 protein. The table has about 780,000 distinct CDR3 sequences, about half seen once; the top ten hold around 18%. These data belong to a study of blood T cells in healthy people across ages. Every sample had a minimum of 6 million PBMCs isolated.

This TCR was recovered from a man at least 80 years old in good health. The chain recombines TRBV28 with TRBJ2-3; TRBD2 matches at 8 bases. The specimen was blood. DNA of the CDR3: TGTGCCAGCAGTTCGCCGGGACTAGGTTCCCTCACAGATACGCAGTATTTT. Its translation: CASSSPGLGSLTDTQYF.